These T cell receptor beta chains were read from a single sample in a study of blood T cell repertoires in COVID-19. The repertoire was sequenced with immunoSEQ multiplex PCR; TCRdb's copy has only in-frame clones and lacks some. The sample gives 250,000 to 300,000 clones, roughly 90% of which show up once; 11% is in the top ten. The sequencing sample was made of peripheral blood. These receptors were collected from a woman younger than 45 with COVID-19, enrolled during active disease. The CDR3 runs from the conserved cysteine through the conserved F or W. Fields, in order: V gene, clone size, J gene, D gene, CDR3 protein, CDR3 DNA. The D gene is left open where the match is weak. For some rows the clone size is stated as once, few or many, or as a class when expanded; others skip it.

TRBV6-5	-	TRBJ1-3	-	CASSYGRGDTIYF	TGTGCCAGCAGTTACGGCAGGGGCGACACCATATATTTT
TRBV7-2	-	TRBJ2-3	-	CASSLPPDTQYF	TGTGCCAGCAGCCTCCCCCCCGATACGCAGTATTTT
TRBV27	-	TRBJ1-6	-	CASSPKAGAYYNSPLHF	TGTGCCAGCAGTCCAAAGGCGGGGGCCTATTATAATTCACCCCTCCACTTT
TRBV4-1	-	TRBJ2-3	TRBD2	CASSQFAGGTDTQYF	TGCGCCAGCAGCCAATTTGCGGGAGGCACAGATACGCAGTATTTT
TRBV6-2/TRBV6-3	-	TRBJ1-5	TRBD1	CASSSTGGGQPQHF	TGTGCCAGCAGTTCCACAGGGGGCGGCCAGCCCCAGCATTTT
TRBV24-1	-	TRBJ2-1	TRBD2	CATSDPRGSAGVLGNEQFF	TGTGCCACCAGTGATCCCCGGGGGTCAGCGGGAGTTTTAGGCAATGAGCAGTTCTTC
TRBV5-5	-	TRBJ1-1	-	CASSLIDSMNTEAFF	TGTGCCAGCAGCTTAATTGACAGTATGAACACTGAAGCTTTCTTT
TRBV4-1	-	TRBJ2-2	TRBD2	CASSQLAGASTGELFF	TGCGCCAGCAGCCAATTAGCGGGAGCGTCGACCGGGGAGCTGTTTTTT
TRBV7-6	-	TRBJ2-7	TRBD1	CASSSGQGSSYEQYF	TGTGCCAGCAGCTCGGGACAGGGGAGCTCCTACGAGCAGTACTTC
TRBV7-9	-	TRBJ2-6	-	CASSLARAGQISGANVLTF	TGTGCCAGCAGCTTAGCGAGGGCGGGACAGATCTCTGGGGCCAACGTCCTGACTTTC
TRBV21-1	-	TRBJ2-1	-	CASSRGLAGAVSYNEQFF	TGTGCCAGCAGCCGAGGACTAGCGGGAGCGGTTTCTTACAATGAGCAGTTCTTC
TRBV10-3	once	TRBJ1-4	-	CAISESNGAKLFF	TGTGCCATCAGTGAGTCGAATGGGGCCAAACTGTTTTTT
TRBV12-3/TRBV12-4	-	TRBJ1-4	-	CASSSRMKEKLFF	TGTGCCAGCAGTTCCAGGATGAAGGAAAAACTGTTTTTT
TRBV25-1	-	TRBJ2-7	-	CASSVHDFYEQYF	TGTGCCAGCAGTGTCCACGACTTCTACGAGCAGTACTTC
TRBV7-8	-	TRBJ1-1	-	CASSLGGRPGTEAFF	TGTGCCAGCAGCTTAGGGGGCCGGCCGGGCACTGAAGCTTTCTTT
TRBV11-1	-	TRBJ2-2	-	CASSLFGGGAIGELFF	TGTGCCAGCAGCCTTTTTGGAGGGGGCGCGATCGGGGAGCTGTTTTTT
TRBV2	once	TRBJ2-1	TRBD2	CASRTGTSDYNEQFF	TGTGCCAGCAGAACCGGGACTAGCGACTACAATGAGCAGTTCTTC
TRBV25-1	-	TRBJ2-1	TRBD2	CASSRTSGRAFSNEQFF	TGTGCCAGCAGTAGAACTAGCGGGAGGGCCTTTAGCAATGAGCAGTTCTTC
TRBV19	once	TRBJ2-4	TRBD2	CASSISFFSGRENIQYF	TGTGCCAGTAGTATCAGTTTCTTTAGCGGGAGAGAAAACATTCAGTACTTC
TRBV6-1	-	TRBJ1-4	-	CASSEEMGAGEKLFF	TGTGCCAGCAGTGAGGAGATGGGGGCGGGTGAAAAACTGTTTTTT
TRBV27	-	TRBJ2-7	-	CASRIQGGEQYF	TGTGCCAGCAGAATCCAAGGAGGGGAGCAGTACTTC
TRBV7-2	-	TRBJ2-2	-	CASSLRGSVGLGELFF	TGTGCCAGCAGCTTAAGGGGATCGGTGGGACTGGGGGAGCTGTTTTTT
TRBV24-1	-	TRBJ2-2	-	CATSDPSRHTGELFF	TGTGCCACCAGTGACCCCTCCCGTCACACCGGGGAGCTGTTTTTT
TRBV29-1	once	TRBJ1-1	TRBD1	CSVSRDRGTEAFF	TGCAGCGTCTCCCGGGACAGGGGCACTGAAGCTTTCTTT
TRBV7-9	-	TRBJ1-2	TRBD1	CASSPTDRDQANYGYTF	TGTGCCAGCAGCCCTACGGACAGGGATCAAGCTAACTATGGCTACACCTTC
TRBV7-8	-	TRBJ1-5	-	CASSSGPGNQPQHF	TGTGCCAGCAGCTCAGGCCCAGGCAATCAGCCCCAGCATTTT
TRBV19	-	TRBJ2-1	TRBD2	CASSIGGLAVNEQFF	TGTGCCAGTAGTATCGGGGGACTAGCTGTAAATGAGCAGTTCTTC
TRBV6-4	-	TRBJ2-7	TRBD1	CASSDSKDRTLAYEQYF	TGTGCCAGCAGTGACTCCAAGGACAGGACCCTTGCCTACGAGCAGTACTTC
TRBV6-1	-	TRBJ2-7	TRBD1	CASSKDRGHEQYF	TGTGCCAGCAGTAAAGACAGGGGCCACGAGCAGTACTTC
TRBV28	-	TRBJ2-1	TRBD2	CASSFLPGGREQFF	TGTGCCAGCAGTTTCCTCCCGGGAGGCAGGGAGCAGTTCTTC
TRBV6-2/TRBV6-3	-	TRBJ2-7	TRBD2	CASSALKGGGSYEQYF	TGTGCCAGCAGTGCCCTTAAGGGCGGGGGATCCTACGAGCAGTACTTC
TRBV7-3	few	TRBJ1-2	TRBD1	CASSPTGGDANTF	TGTGCCAGCAGCCCGACAGGGGGCGACGCGAACACCTTC
TRBV9	-	TRBJ2-7	TRBD2	CASSPRASGSFYEQYF	TGTGCCAGCAGCCCCAGGGCTAGCGGGAGTTTTTACGAGCAGTACTTC
TRBV6-5	-	TRBJ2-3	-	CASSLWGRTDTQYF	TGTGCCAGCAGTCTGTGGGGGCGAACAGATACGCAGTATTTT
TRBV5-1	-	TRBJ2-3	-	CASSLSTDTQYF	TGCGCCAGCAGCCTTAGCACAGATACGCAGTATTTT
TRBV10-1	-	TRBJ2-1	TRBD1	CASSEGTDLSNEQFF	TGCGCCAGCAGTGAGGGGACAGACTTAAGCAATGAGCAGTTCTTC
TRBV5-4	once	TRBJ1-1	-	CASSLGGNTEAFF	TGTGCCAGCAGCTTAGGGGGGAACACTGAAGCTTTCTTT
TRBV28	once	TRBJ2-1	TRBD1	CASSPNRDRGYNEQFF	TGTGCCAGCAGCCCGAACCGGGACAGGGGCTACAATGAGCAGTTCTTC